The 6 T cell receptor beta chains below come from one sample, sequenced in a study of molecular identifiers for immune sequencing clone quantification. TCRdb called the PCR reads again in MiXCR, with one record for every CDR3 protein. This table has a few hundred thousand distinct CDR3 sequences, 24% appearing once. The source material was naive CD8+ T cells from blood, with Jurkat cell RNA spiked in. Documented subset: FACS-sorted CD8+CD4-CCR7+CD45RA+ naive T cells. These receptor sequences come from a human donor in good health. Some libraries in this study had Jurkat cell RNA spiked in.

This clonotype was counted between two and nine times. This chain joins TRBV28 and TRBJ2-1, with D perhaps given as TRBD1 or TRBD2 (5 bases each). CDR1 is MDHEN and CDR2 is SYDVKM in the germline V gene. This CDR3 is built from 15 residues. V dropped 6 bases and J dropped 0 bases, with 12 bases sitting between them. The CDR3 protein is CASSQFGASYNEQFF. DNA of the CDR3: TGTGCCAGCAGCCAATTCGGGGCCTCCTACAATGAGCAGTTCTTC.

Details on this clonotype: One end of the junction fails to match germline, which may point to a read error. V gene TRBV7-9 combines with J gene TRBJ2-7; the D gene is possibly TRBD2 (6 bases). The CDR3 consists of 11 residues. The germline V gene has CDR1 SEHNR and CDR2 FQNEAQ (reference sequence). Written as DNA, the CDR3 is TGTGCCAGCAGCTCCAGGGACTCGTTACACTTC. As protein: CASSSRDSLHF.

Regarding this clonotype: One end of the junction fails to match germline, which may point to a read error. J is TRBJ2-5 and V is TRBV29-1, with 8 bases fitting TRBD2. This CDR3 comprises 12 residues. Looked up from germline, CDR1 is SQVTM and CDR2 is ANQGSEA. The chain's CDR3 is CGVEGPRGAQYF. The DNA of the CDR3 is TGCGGCGTAGAGGGACCGCGGGGGGCCCAGTACTTC.

This clonotype came up once. A much bigger clone sits one base away, suggesting this may be a read error. CDR3 DNA sequence: TGTGCCAGCAGCTACGGAACAGGGAGGCAGTTCTTC. This translates into CASSYGTGRQFF. This chain uses TRBV5-6 with TRBJ2-1, with D maybe TRBD1 (6 bases). The length of the CDR3 is 12 residues. CDR1 and CDR2 (germline): SGHDT, YYEEEE. The V gene lost 3 bases and the J gene lost 12 bases, with 13 bases spanning the gap.

The table lists this clonotype with many counts. The CDR3 coding sequence is TGTGCCAGCAGTTACTCGACCTCTTCAGCCCAGCATTTT. Translated: CASSYSTSSAQHF. The rearrangement joins TRBV6-5 to TRBJ1-5, with D uncertain. The CDR3 is made up of 13 amino acids. Germline CDR1 MNHEY, CDR2 SVGAGI. V lost 0 bases and J lost 11, with 11 bases in between.

This clonotype appeared a few times. The chain recombines TRBV28 with TRBJ2-3, with 10 bases that match TRBD2. From germline, CDR1 is MDHEN and CDR2 SYDVKM. CDR3 size: 17 residues. V lost 5 bases, J lost 4 bases, and 12 bases stayed unmatched. CDR3 nucleotides: TGTGCCAGCAGTACACACCCCCTAGCGGGAGTTCCAGATACGCAGTATTTT. It codes for CASSTHPLAGVPDTQYF.